Below, 16 T cell receptor beta chains from the same sample are listed, as sequenced in a study of regulatory and conventional T cells in RAG deficiency. TCRdb's copy holds only in-frame clones and misses some; the assay was immunoSEQ multiplex PCR. Here the sample spans around 30,000 clones, about 96% being singletons. Blood CD4+ CD25-low CD127-high conventional T cells supplied the genomic DNA template. The sample also formed part of further work on regulatory T cells. This second study says: The primer mix had 52 TRBV and 13 TRBJ primers.

Input material: CD25- CD4+ T cells sorted from blood. The receptors stem from a human donor in good health.

V gene TRBV19 combines with J gene TRBJ2-7, with TRBD1 identical over 9 bases. The germline gives CDR1 LNHDA, CDR2 SQIVND (reference sequence). This CDR3 is built from 15 residues. J was trimmed by 2 bases and V by 6 bases; bases with no gene match: 8. The CDR3 sequence: CASRVTGGHTYEQYF. The CDR3 coding sequence is TGTGCCAGTAGGGTGACAGGGGGGCATACCTACGAGCAGTACTTC.

The chain combines TRBV5-1 with TRBJ2-7, with a tentative D call TRBD1 (5 bases). Germline V gene data show CDR1 as SGHRS and CDR2 as YFSETQ. The length of the CDR3 is 11 residues. V was cut by 3 bases and J by 4 bases, with 5 bases left in between. This CDR3 reads CASSSGYEQYF. The CDR3 DNA reads as TGCGCCAGCAGCTCAGGGTACGAGCAGTACTTC.

The chain has TRBV7-2 and TRBJ1-1; no definite D call. V lost 2 bases, J lost 1 base, and 5 bases lay in between. The germline V gene encodes CDR1 SGHTA and CDR2 FQGNSA. The CDR3 consists of 13 residues. The CDR3 region is CASSLWQNTEAFF. CDR3 DNA: TGTGCCAGCAGCTTATGGCAGAACACTGAAGCTTTCTTT.

This chain connects TRBV2 to TRBJ2-5; D possibly corresponds to TRBD1 (6 bases). Trimming shortened V by 4 bases and J by 3 bases, and 12 bases separated the two germline ends. The CDR3 sequence is 14 residues long. Germline-derived CDR1 and CDR2 are SNHLY and FYNNEI. As DNA, the CDR3 is TGTGCCAGCAGTGTTAGGGGGTTGAAAGAGACCCAGTACTTC. This translates into CASSVRGLKETQYF.

V usage is TRBV14 and J usage is TRBJ1-1; D ambiguous. CDR3 size: 13 residues. V was clipped by 2 bases and J by 4 bases, with 8 bases between them. The germline gives CDR1 SGHDN, CDR2 FVKESK. The CDR3 spells CASSQIRSTEAFF. CDR3 coding DNA: TGTGCCAGCAGCCAAATCCGGAGCACTGAAGCTTTCTTT.

J is TRBJ1-5 and V is TRBV27, with 7 bases identical to TRBD1. Germline lookup yields CDR1 MNHEY and CDR2 SMNVEV (reference sequence). V was pared by 5 bases and J by 1 base, with 5 bases of the junction left unmatched. The CDR3 sequence is 15 residues long. The CDR3 DNA reads TGTGCCAGCAGTGTCCAGACAGGGAGCAATCAGCCCCAGCATTTT. Amino acid sequence: CASSVQTGSNQPQHF.

V gene TRBV5-1 combines with J gene TRBJ2-3; TRBD2 matches at 11 bases. Germline V lookup: CDR1 SGHRS, CDR2 YFSETQ. The CDR3 covers 16 residues. V was pared by 7 bases and J by 6 bases, with 13 bases of the junction left unmatched. The CDR3: CASGQTSGAVSDTQYF. The CDR3 DNA sequence: TGCGCCAGCGGCCAGACTAGCGGGGCTGTATCGGATACGCAGTATTTT.

The J gene is TRBJ1-1, the V gene TRBV19, with no clear D. V was clipped by 8 bases and J by 7 bases, with 11 bases between them. The CDR3 runs 11 residues. In germline, CDR1 is LNHDA, CDR2 SQIVND (reference sequence). The CDR3 DNA sequence: TGTGCCAGTCTCAGTGATTTTGAAGCTTTCTTT. Its translation: CASLSDFEAFF.

The J gene is TRBJ1-1, the V gene TRBV6-5; 7 bases fit TRBD1. The CDR3 has 15 residues. The V and J ends lost 6 bases and 0 bases, in that order; junction bases with no gene match: 7. The germline CDR1 and CDR2 sequences are MNHEY and SVGAGI. The CDR3 nucleotides read TGTGCCAGCAGACGCACAGGGGACATGAACACTGAAGCTTTCTTT. Protein product: CASRRTGDMNTEAFF.

V and J are TRBV6-1 and TRBJ1-5; D gene unclear. The CDR3 is made up of 16 amino acids. Trimming cost V 2 bases and J 4 bases, with 15 bases left between them. Germline-derived CDR1 and CDR2 are MNHNS and SASEGT. The CDR3 loop is CASSEHIARGNQPQHF. The DNA for the CDR3 is TGTGCCAGCAGTGAACACATTGCCCGGGGAAATCAGCCCCAGCATTTT.

The chain recombines TRBV28 with TRBJ2-1, with 8 bases lining up with TRBD2. Per germline, CDR1 MDHEN and CDR2 SYDVKM. This CDR3 is built from 17 residues. V was clipped by 5 bases and J by 1 base; unmatched bases: 10. The DNA for the CDR3 is TGTGCCAGCAGTCAATCCTTTGGCGGGGGGTCCTACAATGAGCAGTTCTTC. This translates into CASSQSFGGGSYNEQFF. The full variable domain, rest sourced from reference TRBV28 and TRBJ2-1, is DVKVTQSSRYLVKRTGEKVFLECVQDMDHENMFWYRQDPGLGLRLIYFSYDVKMKEKGDIPEGYSVSREKKERFSLILESASTNQTSMYLCASSQSFGGGSYNEQFFGPGTRLTVL.

The rearrangement joins TRBV18 to TRBJ1-2; 7 positions agree with TRBD1. This CDR3 spans 14 amino acids. The germline CDR1 and CDR2 sequences are KGHSH and LQKENI. The junction had 8 bases not matched to a gene; V was cut back by 3 bases and J by 7 bases. CDR3 amino acids: CASSPPGQIGGYTF. CDR3 nucleotide sequence: TGTGCCAGCTCACCGCCGGGACAGATAGGTGGCTACACCTTC.

The rearrangement joins TRBV7-2 to TRBJ1-3; 7 bases match TRBD1. This CDR3 spans 15 amino acids. The ends lost 5 bases at V and 0 bases at J; junction bases unmatched: 4. The germline V gene has CDR1 SGHTA and CDR2 FQGNSA. DNA for the CDR3: TGTGCCAGCAGCCACGGGACAGCCTCTGGAAACACCATATATTTT. Its translation is CASSHGTASGNTIYF. Full variable domain (remainder filled in from reference TRBV7-2 and TRBJ1-3): GAGVSQSPSNKVTEKGKDVELRCDPISGHTALYWYRQSLGQGLEFLIYFQGNSAPDKSGLPSDRFSAERTGGSVSTLTIQRTQQEDSAVYLCASSHGTASGNTIYFGEGSWLTVV.

This chain joins TRBV9 and TRBJ1-1; D is ambiguous. With 4 bases removed from V and 1 base from J, the gap between germline ends came to 8 bases. Germline V gene data show CDR1 as SGDLS and CDR2 as YYNGEE. The CDR3 extends over 13 amino acids. As DNA, the CDR3 is TGTGCCAGCAGCCTAACAGCGAACACTGAAGCTTTCTTT. This encodes CASSLTANTEAFF.

V is TRBV11-1 and J is TRBJ2-5, with TRBD2 matching 7 bases. TRBJ2-7 matches the DNA end more closely, so the J call is doubtful. CDR3 length: 14 amino acids. Germline CDR1 SGHAT, CDR2 FQDESV (reference sequence). CDR3 sequence (DNA): TGTGCCAGCAGCTTAGTCCCGACGGGGGGCGAGCAGTACTTC. It translates to CASSLVPTGGEQYF.

This chain joins TRBV10-2 and TRBJ1-4; D is uncertain. The V end was cut by 10 bases, the J end by 7 bases, with 16 bases between. The germline V gene encodes CDR1 WSHSY and CDR2 SAAADI. This CDR3 region has 13 residues. CDR3 sequence: CATAIFLSEKLFF. The CDR3 DNA follows: TGCGCCACCGCTATTTTTCTCTCTGAAAAACTGTTTTTT.